This entry concerns a single T cell receptor beta chain. Sequencing was performed with immunoSEQ multiplex PCR; in TCRdb, only in-frame clones are kept and a portion is missing. The sample comprises 180,000 or so clones, around 93% of which are singletons, and about 4% rests with the top ten. This specimen comes from a study of control samples from healthy donors and cancer patients. Germline-derived CDR1 and CDR2 are GTSNPN and SVGIG (reference sequence). The CDR3 covers 11 residues. The chain uses TRBV30 and TRBJ2-6; unclear D gene. This clonotype originated in a woman aged 55-75 years in good health. The sequenced material came from blood. The CDR3 region has the DNA TGTGGTTTGACTGGGGCCAACGTCCTGACTTTC. Its translation is CGLTGANVLTF. Using reference TRBV30 and TRBJ2-6 for the parts outside the CDR3, the full variable domain is SQTIHQWPATLVQPVGSPLSLECTVEGTSNPNLYWYRQAAGRGLQLLFYSVGIGQISSEVPQNLSASRPQDRQFILSSKKLLLSDSGFYLCGLTGANVLTFGAGSRLTVL.